These 30 T cell receptor beta chains originate from one sample sequenced in a study of blood T cells in healthy people across ages. Through a sample-barcoded 5' primer and a J-beta primer mix, a second PCR was run for roughly 6 to 11 cycles. MiXCR, applied by TCRdb to the 5' RACE reads, yields one record per CDR3 protein. The sample holds more than 1.4 million distinct CDR3 sequences, approximately 38% seen once. Sequencing was carried out using blood. Receptors originate from a woman younger than 35 in good health.

In this sample, this clonotype turned up a few times. The V gene is TRBV5-6, the J gene TRBJ1-6; D call uncertain. The CDR3 spans 14 residues. V lost 1 base and J 10 bases, leaving 12 bases between the germline ends. Germline loops: CDR1 SGHDT, CDR2 YYEEEE. The CDR3 nucleotides read TGTGCCAGCAGCTTGATAGGCGCAGACTCACCCCTCCACTTT. Its protein is CASSLIGADSPLHF. Combining the CDR3 with reference TRBV5-6 and TRBJ1-6 gives the whole variable domain DAGVTQSPTHLIKTRGQQVTLRCSPKSGHDTVSWYQQALGQGPQFIFQYYEEEERQRGNFPDRFSGHQFPNYSSELNVNALLLGDSALYLCASSLIGADSPLHFGNGTRLTVT.

J is TRBJ2-5 and V is TRBV5-1; D unclear. CDR1 and CDR2 (germline): SGHRS, YFSETQ. V was clipped by 0 bases and J by 2 bases, with 8 bases between them. The CDR3 is made up of 14 amino acids. CDR3 sequence reads: CASSLGLVQETQYF. CDR3 sequence (DNA): TGCGCCAGCAGCTTGGGGCTGGTACAAGAGACCCAGTACTTC.

The chain joins TRBV29-1 to TRBJ2-7, with TRBD1 as a possible D gene (5 bases). Trimming cost V 7 bases and J 2 bases, with 18 bases left between them. This CDR3 is built from 14 residues. The V gene's germline CDR1 is SQVTM and CDR2 ANQGSEA. The CDR3: CSALPDSSTYEQYF. CDR3 bases: TGCAGCGCCCTCCCCGACAGCTCGACCTACGAGCAGTACTTC.

The rearrangement joins TRBV6-5 to TRBJ2-1; D might be TRBD1 (6 bases). This CDR3 region has 16 residues. Per germline, CDR1 MNHEY and CDR2 SVGAGI. The ends were cut back, 1 base at V and 8 bases at J, with 18 bases in the middle. The CDR3 coding sequence is TGTGCCAGCAGTTACTACCCTGGAGTCAGGGGCGATGAGCAGTTCTTC. Its translation is CASSYYPGVRGDEQFF.

This chain connects TRBV20-1 to TRBJ2-7; D gene ambiguous. Germline assignment: CDR1 DFQATT and CDR2 SNEGSKA (reference sequence). The CDR3 runs 13 residues. The germline V and J ends were trimmed by 0 bases and 7 bases, with 13 bases remaining between them. In DNA form, the CDR3 reads TGCAGTGCTAGAGATTACGTGGGGAATGAGCAGTACTTC. This encodes CSARDYVGNEQYF.

Turning to this clonotype: At one end, the junction sequence differs from germline, possibly due to a read error. The DNA of the CDR3 is TGTGTCAGCAGCTTACTAGCGGGAGGTCTTATCGGGGAGCTGTTTTTT. Residues: CVSSLLAGGLIGELFF. The chain employs TRBV11-2 and TRBJ2-2; the match to TRBD2 covers 12 bases. Germline lookup yields CDR1 SGHAT and CDR2 FQNNGV. The CDR3 contains 16 residues.

This clonotype was seen a few times. The chain couples TRBV13 to TRBJ2-4, with TRBD2 matching over 13 bases. The ends lost 4 bases at V and 3 bases at J; junction bases unmatched: 12. CDR3 length equals 19 residues. Germline V gives CDR1 PRHDT, CDR2 FYEKMQ (reference sequence). In DNA form, the CDR3 reads TGTGCCAGCAGCTCAACCCTGGGACTAGCGGGAAGGGTCAAAAACATTCAGTACTTC. This sequence encodes CASSSTLGLAGRVKNIQYF.

This chain connects TRBV7-3 to TRBJ2-7, with 9 nucleotides matching TRBD1. The CDR3 contains 14 residues. Germline CDR1 SGHTA, CDR2 FQGTGA. The ends lost 5 bases at V and 2 bases at J; junction bases unmatched: 4. The CDR3 sequence is CASSPDRGAYEQYF. The CDR3 DNA reads as TGTGCCAGCAGCCCCGACAGGGGGGCCTACGAGCAGTACTTC.

This clonotype was detected only a few times. The V call is TRBV6-6, the J call TRBJ1-1, with a tentative D call TRBD1 (5 bases). CDR1 and CDR2 from the germline V gene are MNHNY and SVGAGI (reference sequence). Trimming stripped 5 bases from V and 3 bases from J, with 13 bases between. The CDR3 sequence is 14 residues long. CDR3: CASSPPGGDTEAFF. The DNA of the CDR3 is TGTGCCAGCAGTCCCCCAGGAGGGGACACTGAAGCTTTCTTT.

The chain carries TRBV6-1 and TRBJ2-1; possible D gene TRBD2, 7 bases. Germline CDR1 and CDR2: MNHNS and SASEGT. This CDR3 contains 15 residues. The V end lost 5 bases, the J end lost 7 bases, and 18 bases lay between the germline ends. CDR3 region: CASSKGGGRPNEQFF. CDR3 coding DNA: TGTGCCAGCAGTAAGGGGGGAGGGCGCCCGAATGAGCAGTTCTTC.

Details on this clonotype: Possible read error: a much larger clone is one base away. The gene calls are TRBV27 and TRBJ2-7; D gene ambiguous. Germline V gene data show CDR1 as MNHEY and CDR2 as SMNVEV (reference sequence). With 6 bases removed from V and 3 bases from J, the gap between germline ends came to 12 bases. The CDR3 spans 13 residues. The CDR3 is CASRPQVNYEQYF. The CDR3 DNA follows: TGTGCCAGCAGGCCCCAGGTAAACTACGAGCAGTACTTC.

The J gene is TRBJ2-1, the V gene TRBV29-1; tentatively, D is TRBD1 or TRBD2 (5 bases each). The J call may be mistaken, given a closer DNA end match to TRBJ2-7. This CDR3 has 14 residues. Germline CDR1 and CDR2: SQVTM and ANQGSEA. The CDR3 loop is CSVEPGTVNNEQYF. The CDR3 DNA is TGCAGCGTTGAGCCTGGGACGGTTAACAATGAGCAGTACTTC.

This chain uses TRBV27 with TRBJ2-3, with 9 bases identical to TRBD1. J was trimmed by 4 bases and V by 0 bases; bases with no gene match: 2. Germline V gene sequence: CDR1 MNHEY, CDR2 SMNVEV (reference sequence). The CDR3 covers 15 residues. The CDR3 is CASSLSGQGPDTQYF. DNA of the CDR3: TGTGCCAGCAGTTTATCGGGACAGGGACCAGATACGCAGTATTTT.

This clonotype was recorded a few times. This chain joins TRBV2 and TRBJ1-2, with unresolved D. The ends were cut back, 1 base at V and 0 bases at J, with 15 bases in the middle. The germline V gene encodes CDR1 SNHLY and CDR2 FYNNEI. This CDR3 has 17 amino acids. The CDR3 loop is CASSEGRTWRANYGYTF. CDR3 nucleotide sequence: TGTGCCAGCAGTGAAGGCAGGACCTGGAGGGCTAACTATGGCTACACCTTC.

The chain recombines TRBV6-1 with TRBJ2-5, with D tentatively TRBD1 (6 bases). The V end was cut by 3 bases, the J end by 5 bases, with 13 bases between. Germline V lookup: CDR1 MNHNS, CDR2 SASEGT. The CDR3 loop spans 14 amino acids. The CDR3 DNA follows: TGTGCCAGCAGTGAGTCCAGGGGCGGGGAGACCCAGTACTTC. It specifies CASSESRGGETQYF.

The CDR3 DNA is TGTGCCAGCAGGCCGGGACAGTCCTACACAGATACGCAGTATTTT. It specifies CASRPGQSYTDTQYF. The chain employs TRBV6-1 and TRBJ2-3; 7 positions agree with TRBD1. The CDR3 has 15 residues. The V segment lost 6 bases and the J segment 2 bases; nucleotides outside the gene matches: 8. CDR1 MNHNS and CDR2 SASEGT come from the germline V gene.

The table lists this clonotype with many counts. The rearrangement uses TRBV6-6 and TRBJ2-7; a weak D match, TRBD2 (5 bases). The CDR3 covers 12 residues. Germline CDR1 reads MNHNY; CDR2 reads SVGAGI (reference sequence). V lost 8 bases and J 2 bases, leaving 10 bases between the germline ends. This chain's CDR3 is CASRREPYEQYF. The DNA of the CDR3 is TGTGCCAGCCGCCGGGAACCCTACGAGCAGTACTTC.

The rearrangement links TRBV3-1 to TRBJ2-5; 11 nucleotides align to TRBD2. Per the germline V gene, CDR1 is LGHDT and CDR2 is YNNKEL (reference sequence). J was trimmed by 1 base and V by 5 bases; bases with no gene match: 6. The CDR3 totals 16 residues. The DNA for the CDR3 is TGTGCCAGCAGCAACCGACTAGCGGGATCCCAAGAGACCCAGTACTTC. Its translation: CASSNRLAGSQETQYF.

The chain couples TRBV2 to TRBJ2-1; D not certain. Trimming pared 4 bases from V and 7 bases from J, leaving 5 bases between. There are 11 residues in the CDR3. The germline gives CDR1 SNHLY, CDR2 FYNNEI. CDR3 loop: CASSGQNEQFF. The CDR3 DNA is TGTGCCAGCAGTGGGCAAAATGAGCAGTTCTTC.

Here the CDR3 reads CASSSQGTSGRSNTGELFF. CDR3 DNA sequence: TGTGCCAGCAGTTCCCAAGGGACTAGCGGGAGGTCAAACACCGGGGAGCTGTTTTTT. The chain is built from TRBV27 and TRBJ2-2; 15 nucleotides line up with TRBD2. V lost 4 bases to trimming and J lost 2 bases; unmatched junction nucleotides: 8. The germline CDR1 and CDR2 sequences are MNHEY and SMNVEV (reference sequence). This CDR3 spans 19 amino acids.

The chain joins TRBV5-1 to TRBJ1-2, with 8 positions matching TRBD1. Germline CDR1 SGHRS, CDR2 YFSETQ. V lost 7 bases, J lost 6 bases, and 17 bases stayed unmatched. The CDR3 spans 16 residues. The chain's CDR3 is CASGPPTGGGINGYTF. The DNA for the CDR3 is TGCGCCAGCGGGCCACCCACAGGGGGTGGAATTAATGGCTACACCTTC.

The chain employs TRBV13 and TRBJ2-1, with D unclear. Trimming took off 4 bases at V and 0 bases at J, with 10 bases between the two ends. In germline, CDR1 is PRHDT, CDR2 FYEKMQ (reference sequence). The CDR3 is 15 amino acids. CDR3 bases: TGTGCCAGCAGCTCAGCATGGAGCTCCTACAATGAGCAGTTCTTC. Amino acids: CASSSAWSSYNEQFF.

The chain is built from TRBV12-3 or TRBV12-4 and TRBJ1-5; possible D gene TRBD1, 6 bases. V lost 6 bases and J lost 6, with 15 bases in between. There are 14 residues in the CDR3. CDR3 amino acids: CASREGGQSQPQHF. CDR3 coding DNA: TGTGCCAGCAGGGAGGGGGGGCAAAGTCAGCCCCAGCATTTT.

The chain carries TRBV7-9 and TRBJ2-2; TRBD1 matches at 9 bases. Germline values: CDR1 SEHNR, CDR2 FQNEAQ (reference sequence). V lost 2 bases to trimming and J lost 2 bases; unmatched junction nucleotides: 3. This CDR3 contains 16 residues. CDR3 sequence (DNA): TGTGCCAGCAGCTTAAGGGACAGGGACAACACCGGGGAGCTGTTTTTT. Translation: CASSLRDRDNTGELFF.

This clonotype was observed a handful of times. The chain carries TRBV7-9 and TRBJ1-4; no reliable D call. The CDR3 covers 14 residues. Germline CDR1 reads SEHNR; CDR2 reads FQNEAQ (reference sequence). Trimming left V 1 base short and J 0 bases short, with 3 bases between. The CDR3 DNA sequence: TGTGCCAGCAGCTTAGAACCAACTAATGAAAAACTGTTTTTT. As protein: CASSLEPTNEKLFF.

The chain is built from TRBV4-2 and TRBJ2-1, with D possibly TRBD2 on 7 matching bases. Trimming removed 0 bases at V and 8 bases at J, with 14 bases between. Germline loops: CDR1 LGHNA, CDR2 YNFKEQ. The CDR3 is 15 residues long. The CDR3 DNA reads TGTGCCAGCAGCCAAGAAGGGGGGGTGATCTATGAGCAGTTCTTC. Its translation: CASSQEGGVIYEQFF.

The V call is TRBV12-3 or TRBV12-4, the J call TRBJ1-6, with D perhaps TRBD1 (6 bases). V lost 5 bases and J 11 bases, leaving 16 bases between the germline ends. The length of the CDR3 is 14 residues. The CDR3: CASSVSLWGPPLHF. The CDR3 coding sequence is TGTGCCAGCAGTGTATCCCTGTGGGGGCCACCCCTCCACTTT.

This clonotype was seen only a few times. This sequence joins TRBV6-4 and TRBJ2-5; 9 bases align to TRBD2. The CDR3 is made up of 15 amino acids. Per the germline V gene, CDR1 is MRHNA and CDR2 is SNTAGT. Trimming took 3 bases from V and 1 from J; bases not matched to a gene: 3. CDR3 region: CASSERGGAQETQYF. DNA for the CDR3: TGTGCCAGCAGTGAACGCGGGGGGGCCCAAGAGACCCAGTACTTC.

This chain connects TRBV15 to TRBJ2-7; 8 bases are shared with TRBD1. V was clipped by 9 bases and J by 3 bases; unmatched bases: 7. The germline CDR1 and CDR2 sequences are LNHNV and YYDKDF (reference sequence). The CDR3 length is 13 residues. CDR3 bases: TGTGCCACTCGGGGGACAGGAAACTACGAGCAGTACTTC. Its protein product is CATRGTGNYEQYF.

This clonotype was counted a few times. The chain combines TRBV6-1 with TRBJ2-4; D is ambiguous. This CDR3 region has 10 residues. Germline V lookup: CDR1 MNHNS, CDR2 SASEGT. The V end lost 3 bases, the J end lost 13 bases, and 7 bases lay between the germline ends. CDR3 nucleotide sequence: TGTGCCAGCAGTGATCTACAGCAGTACTTC. Its protein is CASSDLQQYF.